Following are 3 T cell receptor beta chains from one sample sequenced in a study of shared clonotypes between healthy human individuals (dated by TCRdb to the early 2020s). Preparation of the library involved the immunoSEQ multiplex PCR assay. TCRdb mirrors the immuneACCESS table, restricted to in-frame sequences. Some clones are absent from its copies; in checked studies, under half trace to an unresolved V gene, and the reason for the others is unknown. This sample lists about 700,000 clones; approximately 79% were detected once. The ten most abundant clones make up more than 1.5% of the sample. Sequenced material: memory CD4+ T cells sorted from blood. The cell subset or site label corresponds to: CD45RA-negative fraction. These receptors were collected from a woman in her 30s in good health.

V gene TRBV18 combines with J gene TRBJ2-5, with D maybe TRBD1 (6 bases). The CDR3 runs 16 residues. The germline CDR1 and CDR2 sequences are KGHSH and LQKENI. V was cut by 0 bases and J by 5 bases, with 16 bases left in between. CDR3 sequence: CASSPPTSTGTETQYF. In DNA form, the CDR3 reads TGTGCCAGCTCACCACCGACATCAACAGGGACGGAGACCCAGTACTTC.

This chain connects TRBV2 to TRBJ2-3; D call uncertain. CDR1 is SNHLY and CDR2 is FYNNEI in the germline V gene. The CDR3 runs to 14 residues. The V end was cut by 8 bases, the J end by 2 bases, with 14 bases between. CDR3: CASAPGLPTDTQYF. The CDR3 DNA sequence: TGTGCCAGCGCTCCAGGATTACCCACAGATACGCAGTATTTT. The full variable domain, in which reference TRBV2 and TRBJ2-3 provide the parts outside the CDR3, is EPEVTQTPSHQVTQMGQEVILRCVPISNHLYFYWYRQILGQKVEFLVSFYNNEISEKSEIFDDQFSVERPDGSNFTLKIRSTKLEDSAMYFCASAPGLPTDTQYFGPGTRLTVL.

The chain combines TRBV5-1 with TRBJ2-3; 8 nucleotides match TRBD1. Germline-derived CDR1 and CDR2 are SGHRS and YFSETQ. The CDR3 is 16 amino acids. V trimming: 0 bases; J trimming: 0 bases; junction bases outside the gene matches: 3. Written as DNA, the CDR3 is TGCGCCAGCAGCTTGGCGGGACAGGCTAGCACAGATACGCAGTATTTT. Amino acids: CASSLAGQASTDTQYF.